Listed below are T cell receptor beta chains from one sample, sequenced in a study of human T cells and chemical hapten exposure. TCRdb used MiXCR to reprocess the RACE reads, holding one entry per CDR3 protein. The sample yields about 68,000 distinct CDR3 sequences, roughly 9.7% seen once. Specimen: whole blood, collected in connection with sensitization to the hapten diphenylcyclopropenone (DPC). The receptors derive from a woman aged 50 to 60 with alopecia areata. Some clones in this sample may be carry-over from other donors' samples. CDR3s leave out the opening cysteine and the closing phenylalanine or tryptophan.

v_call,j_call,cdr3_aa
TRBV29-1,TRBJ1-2,SVGPGTGPPNYGYT
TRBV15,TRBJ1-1,ATSRDQRSGAAEAF
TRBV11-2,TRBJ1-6,ASSYPQGQYSPLH
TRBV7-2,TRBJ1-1,ASSLSGGRVTTEAF
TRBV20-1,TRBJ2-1,SASHGRAIDEQF
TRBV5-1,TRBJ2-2,ASSWTGLNTGELF
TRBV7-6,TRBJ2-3,ASSPRTGSTDTQY
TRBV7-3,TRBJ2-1,ASSLAGTSGTRSSYNEQF
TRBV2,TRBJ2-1,ASRPRTYNEQF
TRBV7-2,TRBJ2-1,ATGGAFRNEQF
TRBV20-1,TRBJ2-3,SANRARTDTQY
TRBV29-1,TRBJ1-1,SVDPRDSIMNTEAF
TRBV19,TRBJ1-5,ASRSRQGENQPQH
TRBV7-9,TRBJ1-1,ASSPQGEHTEAF
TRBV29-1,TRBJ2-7,SVEADRGQY
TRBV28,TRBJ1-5,ASSPADNQPQH
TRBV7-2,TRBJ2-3,ASSLSPPAASTDTQY
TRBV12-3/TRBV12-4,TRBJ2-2,ASSPLTSGRTNTGELF
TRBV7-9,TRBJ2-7,ASSQSGGEPSYEQY
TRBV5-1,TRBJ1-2,ASSRDREVYGYT
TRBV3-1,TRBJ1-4,ASSLRGWTNEKLF
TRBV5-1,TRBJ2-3,ASSKDYLGTQY
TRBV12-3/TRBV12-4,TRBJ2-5,ASSLVPQWGEIQETQY
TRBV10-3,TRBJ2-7,AISEGGLSYEQY
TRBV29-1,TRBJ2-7,SVSLSSSYEQY
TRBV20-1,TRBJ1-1,SARDKGRADTEAF
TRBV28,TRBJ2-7,ASRPRSYEQY
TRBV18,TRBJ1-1,ASSPLGQGRDTEAF
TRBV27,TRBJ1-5,ASRTGVQPQH
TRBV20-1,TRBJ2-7,SARREFSHEQY
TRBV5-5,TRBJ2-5,ASRPTSGGVGQETQY
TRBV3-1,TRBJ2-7,ASSPLGTASSYEQY
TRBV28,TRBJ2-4,ASAQPGPPNIQY
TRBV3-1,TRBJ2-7,ASSQGGIEQY
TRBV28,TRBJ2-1,ASSYLTSSYNEQF
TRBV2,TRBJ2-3,ASLRDTTDTQY
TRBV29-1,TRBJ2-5,SASRTSGSWTQY
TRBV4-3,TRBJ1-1,ASSQDWDRTPEAF
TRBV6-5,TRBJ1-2,ASKRQRGPDYGYT
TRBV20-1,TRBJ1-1,SARAELRGPTEAF
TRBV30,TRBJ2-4,AWSVDQLAKNIQY
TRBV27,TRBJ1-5,ASSLQWAPGGNQPQH
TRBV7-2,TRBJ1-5,ASSPQGNQPQH
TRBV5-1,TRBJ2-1,ASRGTSGSYNEQF
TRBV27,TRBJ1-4,ASRRTGAVEKLF
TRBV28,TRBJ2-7,ASSFLQASYEQY
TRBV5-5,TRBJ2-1,ASSFRTGNEQF
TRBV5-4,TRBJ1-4,ASSFKGATNEKLF
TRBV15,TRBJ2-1,ATSQINRQEQF
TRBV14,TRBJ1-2,ASSPGPNYGYT
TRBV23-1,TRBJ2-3,ASSHQGTDTQY
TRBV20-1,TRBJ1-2,SARDQGISFGYT
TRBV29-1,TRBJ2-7,SVEGGGFEQY
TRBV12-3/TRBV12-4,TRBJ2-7,ASSGGGPSSYEQY
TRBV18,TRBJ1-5,ASSPRQGPNQPQH
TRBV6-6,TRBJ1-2,ASSYKTGVGYGYT
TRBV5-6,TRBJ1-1,ASSYDRAQTEAF
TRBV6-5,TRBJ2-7,ASSYHSTGALEQY
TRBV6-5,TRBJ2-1,ASISNPSGGGVGEQF
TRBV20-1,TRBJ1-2,STGQANGYT